These T cell receptor beta chains were read from a single sample in a study of T cell responses to AZD1222 COVID-19 vaccine. Generated by immunoSEQ multiplex PCR, the TCRdb table keeps only in-frame clones and is missing some. The table has roughly 120,000 clones, 85% to 90% seen once; the top ten hold 6% to 8%. This specimen was peripheral blood, taken on day 0 of AZD1222 vaccination. The receptors here all came from an adult in good health. Each CDR3 is given without its conserved first and last residue. The order of the fields is J gene, V gene, CDR3 protein.

J: TRBJ2-2
V: TRBV19
CDR3: ASRTSGDTGELF

J: TRBJ1-4
V: TRBV25-1
CDR3: ASSQGKDATNEKLF

J: TRBJ1-4
V: TRBV28
CDR3: ASSPSSRGGLREKLF

J: TRBJ1-1
V: TRBV5-1
CDR3: ASSSTGLNTEAF

J: TRBJ2-7
V: TRBV10-2
CDR3: ASSDPGTVSSYEQY

J: TRBJ1-6
V: TRBV15
CDR3: ATRTGDSTYNSPLH

J: TRBJ1-5
V: TRBV6-6
CDR3: ASRQLKGPQH

J: TRBJ1-1
V: TRBV5-1
CDR3: ASSRGAGLNTEAF

J: TRBJ2-6
V: TRBV7-3
CDR3: ASSLGGGRSGANVLT

J: TRBJ2-2
V: TRBV23-1
CDR3: ASSQRPRDTGELF

J: TRBJ2-7
V: TRBV19
CDR3: ASSLRPASSYEQY

J: TRBJ2-1
V: TRBV7-9
CDR3: ASSLGVAGAHSGYNEQF

J: TRBJ1-2
V: TRBV2
CDR3: ASSLGTAYGYT

J: TRBJ1-1
V: TRBV18
CDR3: ASLPGTGGRVGTEAF

J: TRBJ1-1
V: TRBV3-1/TRBV3-2
CDR3: ASSRRWGFVNTEAF

J: TRBJ1-6
V: TRBV10-1
CDR3: ASSETGKGHSPLH

J: TRBJ2-7
V: TRBV5-4
CDR3: ASSPRAASYEQY

J: TRBJ1-1
V: TRBV19
CDR3: ASSYRSEAF

J: TRBJ1-5
V: TRBV6-2/TRBV6-3
CDR3: ASSYSGGSQPQH

J: TRBJ2-2
V: TRBV5-1
CDR3: ASSLRTDTGELF

J: TRBJ1-6
V: TRBV20-1
CDR3: SASTQKGGRGNSPLH

J: TRBJ2-7
V: TRBV7-2
CDR3: ASSFSALGGYEQY

J: TRBJ1-3
V: TRBV28
CDR3: ASIGTGVSSGNTIY

J: TRBJ1-2
V: TRBV30
CDR3: AWSVLYGYT

J: TRBJ2-3
V: TRBV4-3
CDR3: ASSLRGVTDTQY

J: TRBJ2-7
V: TRBV28
CDR3: ASGSPYEQY